What follows are 25 T cell receptor beta chains derived from one specimen sequenced in a study of blood T cell repertoires in COVID-19. Profiling relied on immunoSEQ multiplex PCR, and the TCRdb table lists in-frame clones only, not all of them. The sample has a few hundred thousand clones; 80% to 90% are singletons. Specimen: PBMCs or T cells enriched from blood (not recorded which). All receptors come from a man aged 30-40 years who had recovered from COVID-19.

The chain carries TRBV19 and TRBJ2-7, with a tentative D call TRBD2 (5 bases). CDR3 size: 13 residues. The V and J ends lost 2 bases and 3 bases respectively, with 8 bases between them. Germline V gives CDR1 LNHDA, CDR2 SQIVND (reference sequence). CDR3 region: CASSITAVYEQYF. DNA for the CDR3: TGTGCCAGTAGTATAACAGCGGTCTACGAGCAGTACTTC.

V is TRBV9 and J is TRBJ1-1; a possible D gene is TRBD1 (6 bases). Germline V gene sequence: CDR1 SGDLS, CDR2 YYNGEE. V was cut by 7 bases and J by 0 bases, with 10 bases left in between. The CDR3 extends over 13 amino acids. The CDR3 reads CASGWGLNTEAFF. The DNA for the CDR3 is TGTGCCAGCGGCTGGGGGCTGAACACTGAAGCTTTCTTT.

This clone was detected only a few times. Other nucleotide sequences from this sample produce the same CDR3. The chain carries TRBV4-1 and TRBJ1-6; 11 bases are a match to TRBD1. J gave up 10 bases and V 3 bases, and 2 bases lay outside the gene matches. This CDR3 has 14 amino acids. Germline V gene sequence: CDR1 MGHRA, CDR2 YSYEKL. The CDR3 bases are TGCGCCAGCAGCCACGGGACAGGGGGATCACCCCTCCACTTT. It encodes CASSHGTGGSPLHF.

The chain combines TRBV6-7 with TRBJ2-7; 9 bases line up with TRBD1. TRBV6-7 is placed among ORFs of uncertain function. The CDR3 length is 15 residues. V lost 6 bases, J lost 2 bases, and 8 bases stayed unmatched. The CDR3 bases are TGTGCCAGCAGGATGGACAGGGGCCGGACCTACGAGCAGTACTTC. It yields the protein CASRMDRGRTYEQYF.

The genes are TRBV11-2 and TRBJ2-3; D remains unclear. The CDR3 runs 17 residues. Trimming took 1 base from V and 4 from J, leaving 18 bases between them. CDR1 and CDR2 (germline): SGHAT, FQNNGV. The chain's CDR3 is CASSLAMSGRGADTQYF. In DNA, the CDR3 is TGTGCCAGCAGCTTAGCTATGTCGGGTCGAGGCGCAGATACGCAGTATTTT.

The chain recombines TRBV3-1 (or the pseudogene TRBV3-2) with TRBJ1-1; TRBD1 agrees at 8 bases. The CDR3 runs to 15 residues. CDR1 LGHDT and CDR2 YNNKEL come from the germline V gene (reference sequence). With 2 bases clipped from V and 3 bases from J, the junction kept 5 bases outside the gene matches. The CDR3 DNA reads as TGTGCCAGCAGCCAATCGGACAGGGCCGACACTGAAGCTTTCTTT. Translating gives CASSQSDRADTEAFF.

The V gene is TRBV10-3, the J gene TRBJ2-2, with 7 bases aligning to TRBD2. The CDR3 has 12 residues. Germline assignment: CDR1 ENHRY and CDR2 SYGVKD. The J segment lost 7 bases and the V segment lost 6 bases, leaving 2 bases of the junction unmatched. The CDR3 DNA reads as TGTGCCATCAGGGGGGGGGTCGGGGAGCTGTTTTTT. It yields the protein CAIRGGVGELFF.

The chain is built from TRBV28 and TRBJ1-2; D not resolved. Trimming pared 10 bases from V and 5 bases from J, leaving 11 bases between. The CDR3 length is 11 residues. The germline V gene has CDR1 MDHEN and CDR2 SYDVKM. CDR3 nucleotide sequence: TGTGCCACATCGCTAAGATATGGCTACACCTTC. It codes for CATSLRYGYTF.

This clone was counted only a few times. The rearrangement uses TRBV7-9 and TRBJ2-3; D may be TRBD2 (6 bases). Looked up from germline, CDR1 is SEHNR and CDR2 is FQNEAQ (reference sequence). Trimming removed 5 bases from V and 3 bases from J, with 12 bases in between. This CDR3 contains 14 residues. CDR3 residues: CASSPRRETDTQYF. In DNA, the CDR3 is TGTGCCAGCAGCCCCCGTCGGGAGACAGATACGCAGTATTTT.

The chain joins TRBV5-1 to TRBJ1-2, with TRBD1 identical over 9 bases. The CDR3 has 13 residues. CDR1 is SGHRS and CDR2 is YFSETQ in the germline V gene. J lost 7 bases, V lost 4 bases, and 5 bases had no gene match. Here the CDR3 DNA reads TGCGCCAGCAGCAATACAGGGGGCTCTGGCTACACCTTC. It specifies CASSNTGGSGYTF.

V usage is TRBV28 and J usage is TRBJ2-3, with 7 positions matching TRBD1. CDR1 and CDR2 from the germline V gene are MDHEN and SYDVKM. J gave up 6 bases and V 5 bases, and 8 bases lay outside the gene matches. The CDR3 covers 14 residues. Here the CDR3 DNA reads TGTGCCAGCAGTAGACAGGGCGTCGGGGATACGCAGTATTTT. Translated: CASSRQGVGDTQYF.

The rearrangement uses TRBV4-1 and TRBJ1-2; D not resolved. The V gene lost 2 bases and the J gene lost 1 base, with 11 bases spanning the gap. The germline V gene encodes CDR1 MGHRA and CDR2 YSYEKL. This CDR3 region has 15 residues. CDR3 sequence reads: CASSQRTADNYGYTF. The CDR3 coding sequence is TGCGCCAGCAGCCAAAGGACTGCGGATAACTATGGCTACACCTTC.

The V and J genes are TRBV11-2 and TRBJ1-3; D gene unclear. Trimming removed 5 bases at V and 0 bases at J, with 5 bases between. The CDR3 is 13 residues long. Germline CDR1 reads SGHAT; CDR2 reads FQNNGV. The DNA of the CDR3 is TGTGCCAGCAGCCCAAACTCTGGAAACACCATATATTTT. Translation gives CASSPNSGNTIYF.

This clone came up once. This rearrangement joins TRBV6-5 to TRBJ2-7; 7 nucleotides agree with TRBD1. This CDR3 has 13 residues. Germline V CDR1 and CDR2: MNHEY, SVGAGI. With V trimmed by 6 bases and J by 3 bases, 5 bases remained unmatched. The CDR3 DNA is TGTGCCAGCAGCAGACAGGGAAACTACGAGCAGTACTTC. Amino acid sequence: CASSRQGNYEQYF.

J is TRBJ2-3 and V is TRBV11-3, with D tentatively TRBD2 (6 bases). V lost 5 bases to trimming and J lost 6 bases, with 15 bases between them. The germline CDR1 and CDR2 sequences are SGHNT and YENEEA. CDR3 length: 14 amino acids. The CDR3 DNA reads as TGTGCCAGCAGCACGGGACCGGGGGTGGATACGCAGTATTTT. This codes for CASSTGPGVDTQYF.

This clone appeared a few times. The V call is TRBV27, the J call TRBJ1-6; no reliable D call. The ends were cut back, 3 bases at V and 10 bases at J, with 13 bases in the middle. There are 14 residues in the CDR3. The germline V gene encodes CDR1 MNHEY and CDR2 SMNVEV (reference sequence). CDR3 sequence (DNA): TGTGCCAGCAGTTTCGGAGGGCTAAGGTCACCCCTCCACTTT. It yields the protein CASSFGGLRSPLHF.

Note on this clone: This sample also contains other DNA sequences that code for the same CDR3. The chain links TRBV7-9 to TRBJ2-7; 13 nucleotides align to TRBD2. CDR3 size: 15 residues. V lost 5 bases to trimming and J lost 4 bases; unmatched junction nucleotides: 5. CDR1 is SEHNR and CDR2 is FQNEAQ in the germline V gene (reference sequence). The CDR3 DNA reads as TGTGCCAGCAGCCTTGGACTAGCGGGGGTGTACGAGCAGTACTTC. Its translation: CASSLGLAGVYEQYF.

The V and J genes are TRBV18 and TRBJ2-7; D is unclear. Germline loops: CDR1 KGHSH, CDR2 LQKENI. The ends were cut back, 0 bases at V and 2 bases at J, with 5 bases in the middle. This CDR3 region has 13 residues. CDR3 region: CASSPPAAYEQYF. The CDR3 bases are TGTGCCAGCTCACCACCGGCAGCCTACGAGCAGTACTTC. Full variable domain (remainder filled in from reference TRBV18 and TRBJ2-7): NAGVMQNPRHLVRRRGQEARLRCSPMKGHSHVYWYRQLPEEGLKFMVYLQKENIIDESGMPKERFSAEFPKEGPSILRIQQVVRGDSAAYFCASSPPAAYEQYFGPGTRLTVT.

V gene TRBV12-3 or TRBV12-4 combines with J gene TRBJ1-4; tentatively, D is TRBD1 (5 bases). The CDR3 contains 13 residues. Trimming shortened V by 8 bases and J by 3 bases, and 10 bases separated the two germline ends. The chain's CDR3 is CASGALANEKLFF. In nucleotides, the CDR3 is TGTGCCAGCGGGGCGTTAGCTAATGAAAAACTGTTTTTT.

V and J are TRBV29-1 and TRBJ2-1, with D possibly being TRBD2 (5 bases). Per the germline V gene, CDR1 is SQVTM and CDR2 is ANQGSEA. The CDR3 is made up of 11 amino acids. Deletions cut 4 bases from V and 10 bases from J, with 11 bases between. CDR3 DNA sequence: TGCAGCGTTGCATGGGGAGTGGAGCAGTTCTTC. Protein product: CSVAWGVEQFF.

This chain connects TRBV12-3 or TRBV12-4 to TRBJ1-2; 8 nucleotides line up with TRBD1. The CDR3 runs to 13 residues. V lost 10 bases to trimming and J lost 8 bases; unmatched junction nucleotides: 12. CDR3 residues: CATRQGQDGGYTF. CDR3 nucleotide sequence: TGTGCCACCCGACAGGGGCAAGACGGGGGCTACACCTTC.

The sample holds one count of this clone. The chain recombines TRBV4-1 with TRBJ2-7; 7 bases are a match to TRBD2. Germline lookup yields CDR1 MGHRA and CDR2 YSYEKL. The junction had 5 bases not matched to a gene; V was cut back by 5 bases and J by 4 bases. This CDR3 region has 13 residues. CDR3 residues: CASSGLAAYEQYF. For the CDR3, the DNA is TGCGCCAGCAGCGGCCTAGCGGCGTACGAGCAGTACTTC.

The gene calls are TRBV29-1 and TRBJ1-2; D is possibly TRBD1 (6 bases). Trimming took 6 bases from V and 8 from J, leaving 13 bases between them. The CDR3 runs to 11 residues. Germline values: CDR1 SQVTM, CDR2 ANQGSEA. The CDR3 reads CSVGGAEGYTF. CDR3 coding DNA: TGCAGCGTGGGGGGGGCGGAAGGCTACACCTTC. The full variable domain, completed using reference TRBV29-1 and TRBJ1-2, is SAVISQKPSRDICQRGTSLTIQCQVDSQVTMMFWYRQQPGQSLTLIATANQGSEATYESGFVIDKFPISRPNLTFSTLTVSNMSPEDSSIYLCSVGGAEGYTFGSGTRLTVV.

The chain uses TRBV18 and TRBJ1-5; TRBD1 matches 7 bases. From germline, CDR1 is KGHSH and CDR2 LQKENI. This CDR3 region has 16 residues. Trimming at V came to 6 bases and at J to 0 bases, leaving 8 bases not matched to a gene. The CDR3 protein is CASSTGPAYSNQPQHF. CDR3 nucleotides: TGTGCCAGCTCGACAGGGCCTGCCTATAGCAATCAGCCCCAGCATTTT.

The J gene is TRBJ2-7, the V gene TRBV6-1; 7 positions match TRBD2. In germline, CDR1 is MNHNS, CDR2 SASEGT. This CDR3 spans 15 amino acids. Germline trimming cut 2 bases from V and 1 base from J; bases unmatched to any gene: 5. The DNA for the CDR3 is TGTGCCAGCAGTGAAAGGGGAGGGTGGTCCTACGAGCAGTACTTC. It codes for CASSERGGWSYEQYF.